A single T cell receptor (beta chain) is shown here with its context. Its specificity is unknown. CDR3 length: 13 amino acids. CDR1 is MDHEN, CDR2 SYDVKM, per germline. With 2 bases removed from V and 1 base from J, the gap between germline ends came to 5 bases. This sample was included in a study of T cell responses to AZD1222 COVID-19 vaccine. Profiling relied on immunoSEQ multiplex PCR, and the TCRdb table lists in-frame clones only, not all of them. The sample records tens of thousands of clones, over 80% being singletons. Study-level points and caveats: Just a handful of people given AZD1222 tested seropositive at baseline. Spike regions recognized by vaccine-associated CD4 TCRs spanned the protein, led by 160-218 and 743-854.

The TCR originated in an adult who received the AZD1222 COVID-19 vaccine. The specimen comprised peripheral blood, sampled 28 days after the second AZD1222 dose. V is TRBV28 and J is TRBJ1-2; D gene ambiguous. This CDR3 is CASSLGGNYGYTF. CDR3 DNA: TGTGCCAGCAGTTTAGGCGGTAACTATGGCTACACCTTC.